This paragraph covers one T cell receptor (beta chain) sequence. Some clones are missing from TCRdb's copy, which holds only in-frame ones; the method was immunoSEQ multiplex PCR. Among about 130,000 clones listed, about 88% were seen once. Specified time point: baseline pretreatment blood. The sample's treatment: 15 Gy SBRT to primary tumor, nephrectomy 4 weeks later. This sample stems from a study of radiation and T cells in renal cell carcinoma. Study-wide context: Nephrectomy followed 15 Gy stereotactic body radiation by 4 weeks.

The ends lost 4 bases at V and 5 bases at J; junction bases unmatched: 13. CDR1 and CDR2 (germline): MNHNS, SASEGT. The CDR3 is 16 amino acids. The chain joins TRBV6-1 to TRBJ2-5; 7 bases align to TRBD2. This specimen consisted of blood, obtained from a patient whose treatment included radiotherapy and nephrectomy. This TCR was sampled from a woman between 50 and 59 years old with renal cell carcinoma. CDR3 sequence (DNA): TGTGCCAGCAGTGGGCGATGGACTAGAAGTATTGAGACCCAGTACTTC. Translation: CASSGRWTRSIETQYF.